These 17 T cell receptor beta chains were all obtained from the same sample, sequenced in a study of T and B cells in COVID-19 patients. Blood genomic DNA input for TRB amplification was about 240-550 ng. Multiplex PCR with BIOMED2 TRB-A/B primer pools amplified TRB rearrangements. TCRdb analysed the multiplex PCR reads with MiXCR anew, one entry per CDR3 protein. Of thousands of distinct CDR3 sequences detected, under 30% appear once; the ten largest clones hold about 23%. The specimen was blood. The receptors were gathered from a human donor with active COVID-19.

This clonotype is medium-sized within its sample. The V call is TRBV4-3, the J call TRBJ2-6; 10 bases fit TRBD1. Germline-derived CDR1 and CDR2 are LGHNA and YSLEER. The junction had 11 bases not matched to a gene; V was cut back by 3 bases and J by 0 bases. There are 20 residues in the CDR3. The CDR3 sequence: CASSHPETGGDPSGANVLTF. The CDR3 region has the DNA TGCGCCAGCAGCCACCCAGAGACAGGGGGCGACCCCTCTGGGGCCAACGTCCTGACTTTC.

CDR3: CASSLTGQLRLGEQYF. The CDR3 bases are TGCGCCAGCAGCTTGACGGGACAGCTTCGCCTCGGCGAGCAGTACTTC. The rearrangement joins TRBV5-1 to TRBJ2-7; 7 nucleotides agree with TRBD1. The ends lost 1 base at V and 6 bases at J; junction bases unmatched: 13. The CDR3 consists of 16 residues. Germline assignment: CDR1 SGHRS and CDR2 YFSETQ.

This clonotype counts as medium-sized. This chain links TRBV5-4 with TRBJ2-3, with D possibly TRBD1 on 6 matching bases. The CDR3 extends over 17 amino acids. Trimming shortened V by 2 bases and J by 4 bases, and 20 bases separated the two germline ends. The V gene's germline CDR1 is SGHNT and CDR2 YYREEE (reference sequence). The CDR3 coding sequence is TGTGCCAGCAGCTTTGCCCCCGGGGTACAGGGCGCAGATACGCAGTATTTT. Its protein product is CASSFAPGVQGADTQYF.

This clonotype is classed as medium-sized. The rearrangement joins TRBV6-2 or TRBV6-3 to TRBJ2-1; TRBD2 agrees at 12 bases. Germline trimming cut 6 bases from V and 7 bases from J; bases unmatched to any gene: 7. The CDR3 contains 15 residues. Germline V gene data show CDR1 as MNHEY and CDR2 as SVGEGT. DNA of the CDR3: TGTGCCAGCAGCAAGACTAGCGGGAGATCGAATGAGCAGTTCTTC. It yields the protein CASSKTSGRSNEQFF.

This clonotype was detected only a few times. CDR3 in DNA: TGTGCCAGCAGTTTATCAGGGACAGAATACTCCGAGCAGTACTTC. Translation gives CASSLSGTEYSEQYF. The chain carries TRBV28 and TRBJ2-7; 7 bases fit TRBD1. CDR3 size: 15 residues. J was trimmed by 6 bases and V by 1 base; bases with no gene match: 9. Germline-derived CDR1 and CDR2 are MDHEN and SYDVKM.

This clonotype is classed as medium-sized. The rearrangement links TRBV19 to TRBJ2-1; unclear D gene. The V end lost 5 bases, the J end lost 7 bases, and 18 bases lay between the germline ends. Germline CDR1 and CDR2: LNHDA and SQIVND (reference sequence). This CDR3 comprises 15 residues. The CDR3 nucleotides read TGTGCCAGTAGTTCGGAATTGGGTTTGGGTAATGAGCAGTTCTTC. Translation gives CASSSELGLGNEQFF. The variable domain in full, with the rest retrieved from reference TRBV19 and TRBJ2-1, is DGGITQSPKYLFRKEGQNVTLSCEQNLNHDAMYWYRQDPGQGLRLIYYSQIVNDFQKGDIAEGYSVSREKKESFPLTVTSAQKNPTAFYLCASSSELGLGNEQFFGPGTRLTVL.

This clonotype is medium-sized (0.01 to 0.1%) in the sample. The rearrangement uses TRBV29-1 and TRBJ2-3; 8 bases agree with TRBD1. This CDR3 has 14 amino acids. V dropped 8 bases and J dropped 6; count of bases not matched to a gene: 13. Germline loops: CDR1 SQVTM, CDR2 ANQGSEA. CDR3 loop: CSLKKAGGKDTQYF. CDR3 coding DNA: TGCAGCCTAAAGAAGGCAGGGGGCAAGGATACGCAGTATTTT.

V is TRBV29-1 and J is TRBJ1-1; D gene uncertain. From germline, CDR1 is SQVTM and CDR2 ANQGSEA. This CDR3 region has 11 residues. Trimming stripped 7 bases from V and 5 bases from J, with 11 bases between. CDR3 in DNA: TGCAGCGGCGGTTGGGGTACTGAAGCTTTCTTT. It encodes CSGGWGTEAFF.

This chain uses TRBV7-2 with TRBJ2-2; perhaps D is TRBD1 or TRBD2 (5 bases each). This CDR3 region has 13 residues. Germline CDR1 and CDR2: SGHTA and FQGNSA. With 3 bases removed from V and 8 bases from J, the gap between germline ends came to 10 bases. DNA of the CDR3: TGTGCCAGCAGCTTCTCGGGGCCGGGGGAGCTGTTTTTT. This codes for CASSFSGPGELFF. Supplemented by reference TRBV7-2 and TRBJ2-2, the full variable domain reads GAGVSQSPSNKVTEKGKDVELRCDPISGHTALYWYRQSLGQGLEFLIYFQGNSAPDKSGLPSDRFSAERTGGSVSTLTIQRTQQEDSAVYLCASSFSGPGELFFGEGSRLTVL.

The chain joins TRBV7-2 to TRBJ2-7, with D tentatively TRBD2 (6 bases). Trimming pared 5 bases from V and 7 bases from J, leaving 15 bases between. CDR1 is SGHTA, CDR2 FQGNSA, per germline. The CDR3 spans 13 residues. CDR3 region: CASSRGLLREQYF. The CDR3 nucleotides are TGTGCCAGCAGCCGGGGACTCTTGAGGGAGCAGTACTTC.

The V gene is TRBV21-1, the J gene TRBJ2-5; whether TRBD2, the table's D call, matches the DNA was not checked. TRBV21-1 is marked as a pseudogene. The CDR3 consists of 14 residues. The CDR3 bases are TGTGCCAGCAGCGCCCCCCCGGGGGAAGAGACCCAGTACTTC. It encodes CASSAPPGEETQYF.

By share, this clonotype counts as medium-sized. The chain combines TRBV5-5 with TRBJ2-5; D is possibly TRBD1 (8 bases). The CDR3 is 14 amino acids. V dropped 4 bases and J dropped 7 bases, with 17 bases sitting between them. The germline V gene encodes CDR1 SGHKS and CDR2 YYEKEE (reference sequence). The DNA of the CDR3 is TGTGCCAGCAGCCAAAGACAGGGGAGGGGGACCCAGTACTTC. Translation: CASSQRQGRGTQYF.

This clonotype is medium-sized in the sample. The chain joins TRBV6-6 to TRBJ1-4; the D gene is possibly TRBD1 (5 bases). The V gene lost 0 bases and the J gene lost 8 bases, with 13 bases spanning the gap. There are 15 residues in the CDR3. From germline, CDR1 is MNHNY and CDR2 SVGAGI (reference sequence). CDR3 amino acids: CASSYSDSYGEKLFF. The CDR3 DNA follows: TGTGCCAGCAGTTACTCCGACAGCTACGGAGAAAAACTGTTTTTT.

This clonotype qualifies as medium-sized. The V and J genes are TRBV6-1 and TRBJ2-3; D may be TRBD1 (5 bases). V shed 8 bases and J shed 0 bases, with 12 bases lying between them. The germline gives CDR1 MNHNS, CDR2 SASEGT. This CDR3 is built from 14 residues. In DNA form, the CDR3 reads TGTGCCAGCGGCAGGACACTTAGCACAGATACGCAGTATTTT. Translated, it gives CASGRTLSTDTQYF.

The chain carries TRBV4-3 and TRBJ2-5; D possibly corresponds to TRBD2 (6 bases). The V end lost 4 bases, the J end lost 9 bases, and 15 bases lay between the germline ends. This CDR3 is 13 amino acids long. Germline V CDR1 and CDR2: LGHNA, YSLEER. The CDR3 protein is CASSPADGRSQYF. The CDR3 DNA reads as TGCGCCAGCAGCCCTGCTGATGGGAGGTCCCAGTACTTC.

This clonotype is medium-sized (0.01 to 0.1%) by share. V usage is TRBV6-6 and J usage is TRBJ1-2; the D gene is possibly TRBD1 (5 bases). The ends were cut back, 5 bases at V and 3 bases at J, with 13 bases in the middle. Germline CDR1 MNHNY, CDR2 SVGAGI (reference sequence). The CDR3 runs 14 residues. CDR3 in DNA: TGTGCCAGCAGTCTCCGGGGAGGGGACTATGGCTACACCTTC. Translation: CASSLRGGDYGYTF.

This clonotype rates as medium-sized. V and J are TRBV12-3 or TRBV12-4 and TRBJ2-7, with a tentative D call TRBD2 (7 bases). V lost 1 base to trimming and J lost 5 bases, with 18 bases between them. This CDR3 region has 16 residues. The CDR3 sequence: CASSLGGGASSHEQYF. As DNA, the CDR3 is TGTGCCAGCAGTTTAGGTGGGGGGGCTTCGTCCCACGAGCAGTACTTC.